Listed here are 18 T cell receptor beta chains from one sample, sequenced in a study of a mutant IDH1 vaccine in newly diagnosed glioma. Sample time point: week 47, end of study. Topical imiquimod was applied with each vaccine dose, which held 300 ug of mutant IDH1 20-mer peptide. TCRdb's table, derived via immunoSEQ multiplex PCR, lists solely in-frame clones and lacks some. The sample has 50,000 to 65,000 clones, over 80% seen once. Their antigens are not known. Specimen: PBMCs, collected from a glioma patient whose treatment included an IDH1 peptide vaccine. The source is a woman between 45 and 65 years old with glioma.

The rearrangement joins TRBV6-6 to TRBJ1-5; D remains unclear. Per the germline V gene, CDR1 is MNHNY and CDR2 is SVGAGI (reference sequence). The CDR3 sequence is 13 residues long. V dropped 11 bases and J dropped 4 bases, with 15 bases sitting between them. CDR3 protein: CAVKQYQNQPQHF. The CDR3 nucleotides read TGTGCCGTAAAGCAATACCAAAATCAGCCCCAGCATTTT.

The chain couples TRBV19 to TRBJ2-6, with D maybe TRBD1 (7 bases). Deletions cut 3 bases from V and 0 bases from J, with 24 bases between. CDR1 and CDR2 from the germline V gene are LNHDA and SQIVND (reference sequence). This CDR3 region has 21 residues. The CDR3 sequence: CASSIGPSGQGVTSGANVLTF. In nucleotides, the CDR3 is TGTGCCAGTAGTATCGGACCCAGCGGGCAGGGGGTCACCTCTGGGGCCAACGTCCTGACTTTC.

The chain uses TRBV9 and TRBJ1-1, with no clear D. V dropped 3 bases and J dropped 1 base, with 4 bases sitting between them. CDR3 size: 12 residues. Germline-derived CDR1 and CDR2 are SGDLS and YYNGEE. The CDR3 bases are TGTGCCAGCAGCGACAGGAACACTGAAGCTTTCTTT. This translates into CASSDRNTEAFF.

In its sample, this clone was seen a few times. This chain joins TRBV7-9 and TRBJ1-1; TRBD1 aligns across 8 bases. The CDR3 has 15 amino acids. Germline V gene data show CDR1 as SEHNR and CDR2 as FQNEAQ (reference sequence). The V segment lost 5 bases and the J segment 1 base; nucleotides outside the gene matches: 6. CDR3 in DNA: TGTGCCAGCAGCCTACGGACAGGGCAGAACACTGAAGCTTTCTTT. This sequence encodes CASSLRTGQNTEAFF.

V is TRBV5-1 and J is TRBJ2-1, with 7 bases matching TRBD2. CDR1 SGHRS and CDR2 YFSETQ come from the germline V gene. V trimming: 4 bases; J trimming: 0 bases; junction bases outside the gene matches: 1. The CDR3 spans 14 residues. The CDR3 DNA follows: TGCGCCAGCAGCCTAGCGGACTCCTACAATGAGCAGTTCTTC. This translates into CASSLADSYNEQFF.

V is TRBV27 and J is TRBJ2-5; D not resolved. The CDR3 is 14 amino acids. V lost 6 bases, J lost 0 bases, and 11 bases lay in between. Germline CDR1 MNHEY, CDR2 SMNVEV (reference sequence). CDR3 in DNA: TGTGCCAGCAGAGAAAAGAAGTACCAAGAGACCCAGTACTTC. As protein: CASREKKYQETQYF.

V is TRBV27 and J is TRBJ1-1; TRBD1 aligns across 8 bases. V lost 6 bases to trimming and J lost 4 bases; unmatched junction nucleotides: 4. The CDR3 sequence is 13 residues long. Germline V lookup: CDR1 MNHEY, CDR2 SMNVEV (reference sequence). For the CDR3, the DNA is TGTGCCAGCAGCACCAGGGGGCTCACTGAAGCTTTCTTT. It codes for CASSTRGLTEAFF.

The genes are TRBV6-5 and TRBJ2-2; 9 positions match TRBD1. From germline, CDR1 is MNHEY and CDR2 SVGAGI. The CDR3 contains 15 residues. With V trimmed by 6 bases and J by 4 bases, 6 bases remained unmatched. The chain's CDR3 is CASSSKQGATGELFF. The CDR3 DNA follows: TGTGCCAGCAGCTCGAAACAGGGGGCCACCGGGGAGCTGTTTTTT.

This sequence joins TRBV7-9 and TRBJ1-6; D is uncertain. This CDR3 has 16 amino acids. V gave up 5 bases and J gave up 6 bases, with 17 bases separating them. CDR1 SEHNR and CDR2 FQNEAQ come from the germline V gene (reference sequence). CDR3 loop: CASSKTRATSNSPLHF. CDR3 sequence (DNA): TGTGCCAGCAGCAAAACTAGGGCGACGAGTAATTCACCCCTCCACTTT.

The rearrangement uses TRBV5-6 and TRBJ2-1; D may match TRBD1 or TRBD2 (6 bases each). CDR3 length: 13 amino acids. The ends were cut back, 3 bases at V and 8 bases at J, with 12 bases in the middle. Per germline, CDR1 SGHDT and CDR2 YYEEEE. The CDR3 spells CASSYGGGDEQFF. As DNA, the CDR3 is TGTGCCAGCAGCTATGGGGGCGGGGATGAGCAGTTCTTC.

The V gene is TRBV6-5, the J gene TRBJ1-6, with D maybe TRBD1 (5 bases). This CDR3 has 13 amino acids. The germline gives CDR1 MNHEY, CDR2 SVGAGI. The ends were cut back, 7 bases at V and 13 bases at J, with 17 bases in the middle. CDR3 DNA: TGTGCCAGCACCCGGGGGGGGAGTCATCCCCTCCACTTT. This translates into CASTRGGSHPLHF.

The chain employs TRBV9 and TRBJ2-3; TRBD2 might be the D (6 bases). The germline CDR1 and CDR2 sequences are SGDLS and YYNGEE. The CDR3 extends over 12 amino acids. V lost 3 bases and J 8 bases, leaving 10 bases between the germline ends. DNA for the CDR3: TGTGCCAGCAGCGGAGTGGAGGGTACGCAGTATTTT. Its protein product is CASSGVEGTQYF.

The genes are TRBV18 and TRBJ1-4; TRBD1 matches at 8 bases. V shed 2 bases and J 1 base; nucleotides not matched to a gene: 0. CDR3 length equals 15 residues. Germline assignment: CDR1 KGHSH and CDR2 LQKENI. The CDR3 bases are TGTGCCAGCTCACCAGGACAGGGAACTAATGAAAAACTGTTTTTT. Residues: CASSPGQGTNEKLFF.

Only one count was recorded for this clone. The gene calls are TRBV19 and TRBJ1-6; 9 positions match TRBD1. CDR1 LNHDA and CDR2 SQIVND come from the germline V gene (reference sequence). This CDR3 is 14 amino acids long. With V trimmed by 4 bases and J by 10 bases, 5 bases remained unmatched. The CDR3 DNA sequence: TGTGCCAGTAGTACACAGGGGGCTAACTCACCCCTCCACTTT. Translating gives CASSTQGANSPLHF. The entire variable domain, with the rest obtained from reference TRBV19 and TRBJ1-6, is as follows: DGGITQSPKYLFRKEGQNVTLSCEQNLNHDAMYWYRQDPGQGLRLIYYSQIVNDFQKGDIAEGYSVSREKKESFPLTVTSAQKNPTAFYLCASSTQGANSPLHFGNGTRLTVT.

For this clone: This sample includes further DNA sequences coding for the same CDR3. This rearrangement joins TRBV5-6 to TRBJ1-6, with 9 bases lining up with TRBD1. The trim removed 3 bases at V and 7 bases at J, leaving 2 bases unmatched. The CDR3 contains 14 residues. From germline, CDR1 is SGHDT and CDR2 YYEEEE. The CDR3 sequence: CASSWGTGNSPLHF. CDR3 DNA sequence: TGTGCCAGCAGCTGGGGGACAGGGAATTCACCCCTCCACTTT.

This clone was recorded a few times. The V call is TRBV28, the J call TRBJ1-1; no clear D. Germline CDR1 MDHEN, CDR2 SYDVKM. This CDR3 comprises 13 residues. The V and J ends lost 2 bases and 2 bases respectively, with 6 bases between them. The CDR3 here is CASSLKLNTEAFF. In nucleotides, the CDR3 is TGTGCCAGCAGTTTAAAGCTTAACACTGAAGCTTTCTTT.

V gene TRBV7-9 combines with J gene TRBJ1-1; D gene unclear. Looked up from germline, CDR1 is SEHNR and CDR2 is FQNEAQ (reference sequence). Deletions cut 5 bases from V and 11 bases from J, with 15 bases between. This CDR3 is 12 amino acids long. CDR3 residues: CASSVRNLGAFF. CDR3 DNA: TGTGCCAGCAGCGTACGGAACCTTGGGGCTTTCTTT.

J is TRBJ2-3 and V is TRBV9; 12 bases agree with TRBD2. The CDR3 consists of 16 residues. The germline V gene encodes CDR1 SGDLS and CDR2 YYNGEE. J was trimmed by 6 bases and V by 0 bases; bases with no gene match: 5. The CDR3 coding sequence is TGTGCCAGCAGCGTAGAGGCTAGCGGGGGGGGCGATACGCAGTATTTT. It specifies CASSVEASGGGDTQYF.